Given below is one T cell receptor (beta chain) in context. Antigen unknown. The method was immunoSEQ multiplex PCR; TCRdb's version includes in-frame clones alone and lacks a portion of them. The sample lists 150,000 to 200,000 clones, 85% seen once, with 16% in the top ten. This specimen belongs to a study of cytomegalovirus exposure and HLA in healthy donors. General study findings and limits: Some TCR beta chains (more than 150 of them) were listed as cytomegalovirus-associated. High sensitivity and specificity were reportedly achieved when the classifier diagnosed cytomegalovirus status.

Trimming removed 6 bases from V and 2 bases from J, with 16 bases in between. The length of the CDR3 is 15 residues. Looked up from germline, CDR1 is MNHNS and CDR2 is SASEGT. The source is a man younger than 30 in good health and CMV-seropositive. The sample taken for sequencing was PBMCs. The rearrangement uses TRBV6-1 and TRBJ1-2, with TRBD1 as a possible D gene (5 bases). The CDR3 DNA is TGTGCCAGCAGACAAGGGAGGGGTTCAAACTATGGCTACACCTTC. As protein: CASRQGRGSNYGYTF.